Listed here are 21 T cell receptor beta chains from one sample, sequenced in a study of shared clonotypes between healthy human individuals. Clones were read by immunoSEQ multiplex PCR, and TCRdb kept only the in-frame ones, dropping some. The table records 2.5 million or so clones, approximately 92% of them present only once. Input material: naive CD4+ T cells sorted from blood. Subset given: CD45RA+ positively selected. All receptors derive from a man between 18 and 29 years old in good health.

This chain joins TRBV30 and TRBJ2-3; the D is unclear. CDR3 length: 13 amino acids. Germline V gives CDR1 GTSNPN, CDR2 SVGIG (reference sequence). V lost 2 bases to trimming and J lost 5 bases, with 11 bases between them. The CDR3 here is CAWSSGLRDTQYF. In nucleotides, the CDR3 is TGTGCCTGGAGTTCGGGCCTGAGAGATACGCAGTATTTT.

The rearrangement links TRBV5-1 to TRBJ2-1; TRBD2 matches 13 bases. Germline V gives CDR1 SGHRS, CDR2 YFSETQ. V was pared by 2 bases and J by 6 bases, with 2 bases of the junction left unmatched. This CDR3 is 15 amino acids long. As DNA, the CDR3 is TGCGCCAGCAGCTTCGGGACTAGCGGGGTCAATGAGCAGTTCTTC. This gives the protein CASSFGTSGVNEQFF.

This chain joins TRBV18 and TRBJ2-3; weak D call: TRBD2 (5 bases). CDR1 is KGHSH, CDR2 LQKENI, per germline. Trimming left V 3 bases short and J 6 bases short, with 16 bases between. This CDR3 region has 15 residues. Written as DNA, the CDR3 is TGTGCCAGCTCACCGCGGGCAAACGCCGCGGATACGCAGTATTTT. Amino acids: CASSPRANAADTQYF.

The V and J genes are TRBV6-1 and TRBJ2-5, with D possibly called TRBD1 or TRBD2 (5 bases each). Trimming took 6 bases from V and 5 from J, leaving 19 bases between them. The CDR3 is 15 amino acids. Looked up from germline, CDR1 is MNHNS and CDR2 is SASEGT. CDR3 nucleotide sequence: TGTGCCAGCAGCCCGCGGGCTCGACAGCCGGAGACCCAGTACTTC. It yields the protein CASSPRARQPETQYF.

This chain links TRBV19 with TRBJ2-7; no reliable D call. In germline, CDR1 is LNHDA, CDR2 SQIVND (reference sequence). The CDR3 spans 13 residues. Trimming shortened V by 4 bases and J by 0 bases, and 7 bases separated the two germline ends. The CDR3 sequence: CASSTSSSYEQYF. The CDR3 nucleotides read TGTGCCAGTAGTACCTCGAGCTCCTACGAGCAGTACTTC. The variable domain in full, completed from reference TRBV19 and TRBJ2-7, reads DGGITQSPKYLFRKEGQNVTLSCEQNLNHDAMYWYRQDPGQGLRLIYYSQIVNDFQKGDIAEGYSVSREKKESFPLTVTSAQKNPTAFYLCASSTSSSYEQYFGPGTRLTVT.

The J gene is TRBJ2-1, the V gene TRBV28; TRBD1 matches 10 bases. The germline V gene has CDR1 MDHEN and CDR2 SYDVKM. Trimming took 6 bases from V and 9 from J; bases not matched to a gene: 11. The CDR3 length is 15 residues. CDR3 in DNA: TGTGCCAGCAGGAACCGGGACAGGGGATATCCTGAGCAGTTCTTC. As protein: CASRNRDRGYPEQFF.

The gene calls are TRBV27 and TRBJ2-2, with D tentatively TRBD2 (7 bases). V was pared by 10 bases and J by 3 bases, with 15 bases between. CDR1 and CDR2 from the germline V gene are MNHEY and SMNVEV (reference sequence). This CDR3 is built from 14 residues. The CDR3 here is CATKGGDYTGELFF. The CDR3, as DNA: TGTGCCACCAAGGGGGGGGACTACACCGGGGAGCTGTTTTTT.

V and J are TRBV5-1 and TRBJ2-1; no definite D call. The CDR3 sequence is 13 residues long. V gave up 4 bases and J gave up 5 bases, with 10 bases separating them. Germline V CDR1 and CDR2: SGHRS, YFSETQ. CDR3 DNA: TGCGCCAGCAGCACTGACATCCACAATGAGCAGTTCTTC. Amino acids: CASSTDIHNEQFF.

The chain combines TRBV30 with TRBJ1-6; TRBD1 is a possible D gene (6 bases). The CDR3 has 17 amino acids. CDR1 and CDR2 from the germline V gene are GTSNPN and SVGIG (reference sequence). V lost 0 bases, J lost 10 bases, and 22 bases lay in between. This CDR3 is CAWSVYRTVKNGSPLHF. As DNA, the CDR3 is TGTGCCTGGAGTGTATATAGGACAGTTAAAAACGGATCACCCCTCCACTTT.

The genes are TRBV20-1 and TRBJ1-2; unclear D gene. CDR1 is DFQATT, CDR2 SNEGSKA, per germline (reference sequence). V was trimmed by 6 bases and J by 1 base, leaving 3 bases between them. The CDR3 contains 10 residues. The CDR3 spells CSAFNYGYTF. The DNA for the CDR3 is TGCAGTGCCTTTAACTATGGCTACACCTTC.

The CDR3 bases are TGTGCCAGCAGCTTGTTCACCACCGGGACTAGCGGGCTGCCCGAGCAGTACTTC. Amino acids: CASSLFTTGTSGLPEQYF. V gene TRBV5-6 combines with J gene TRBJ2-7; 12 positions agree with TRBD2. The CDR3 spans 18 residues. The germline V gene encodes CDR1 SGHDT and CDR2 YYEEEE. With 1 base clipped from V and 6 bases from J, the junction kept 14 bases outside the gene matches.

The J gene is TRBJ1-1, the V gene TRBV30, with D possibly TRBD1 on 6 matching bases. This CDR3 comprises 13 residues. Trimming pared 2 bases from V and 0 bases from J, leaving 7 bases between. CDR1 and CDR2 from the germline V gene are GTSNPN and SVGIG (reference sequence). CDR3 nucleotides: TGTGCCTGGAGTCGACAGGTGAACACTGAAGCTTTCTTT. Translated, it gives CAWSRQVNTEAFF.

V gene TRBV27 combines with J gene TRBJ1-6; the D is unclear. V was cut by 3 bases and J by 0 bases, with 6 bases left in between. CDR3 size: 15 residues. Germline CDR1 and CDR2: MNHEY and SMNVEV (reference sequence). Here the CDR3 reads CASSFLSSYNSPLHF. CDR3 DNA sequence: TGTGCCAGCAGTTTCCTAAGCTCCTATAATTCACCCCTCCACTTT.

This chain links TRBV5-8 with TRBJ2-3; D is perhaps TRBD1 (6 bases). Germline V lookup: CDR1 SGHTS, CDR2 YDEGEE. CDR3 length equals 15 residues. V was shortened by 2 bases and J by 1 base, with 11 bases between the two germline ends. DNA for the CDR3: TGTGCCAGCAGCTTACACAGGGTTGGCACAGATACGCAGTATTTT. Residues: CASSLHRVGTDTQYF.

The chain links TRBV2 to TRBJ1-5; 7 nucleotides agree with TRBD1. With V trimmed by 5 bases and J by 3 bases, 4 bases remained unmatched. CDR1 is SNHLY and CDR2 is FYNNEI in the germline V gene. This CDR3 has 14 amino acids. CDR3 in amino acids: CASSSDRANQPQHF. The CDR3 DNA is TGTGCCAGCAGTTCTGACAGGGCCAATCAGCCCCAGCATTTT.

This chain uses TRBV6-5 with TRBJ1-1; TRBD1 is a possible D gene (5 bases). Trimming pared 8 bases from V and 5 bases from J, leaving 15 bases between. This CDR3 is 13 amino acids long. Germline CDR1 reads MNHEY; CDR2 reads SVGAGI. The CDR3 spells CASLGQVRTEAFF. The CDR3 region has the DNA TGTGCCAGCCTGGGGCAGGTAAGGACTGAAGCTTTCTTT.

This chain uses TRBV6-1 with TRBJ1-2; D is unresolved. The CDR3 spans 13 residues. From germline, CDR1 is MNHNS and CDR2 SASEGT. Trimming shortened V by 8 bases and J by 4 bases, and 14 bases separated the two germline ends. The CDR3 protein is CASSDGEFYGYTF. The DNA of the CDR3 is TGTGCCAGCTCGGATGGGGAGTTCTATGGCTACACCTTC.

CDR3 sequence: CASSQEGQLFGQPQHF. CDR3 DNA: TGCGCCAGCAGCCAGGAAGGACAGCTCTTTGGACAGCCCCAGCATTTT. The chain couples TRBV4-1 to TRBJ1-5; a possible D gene is TRBD1 (6 bases). CDR1 and CDR2 from the germline V gene are MGHRA and YSYEKL. Trimming removed 3 bases from V and 7 bases from J, with 19 bases in between. This CDR3 comprises 16 residues.

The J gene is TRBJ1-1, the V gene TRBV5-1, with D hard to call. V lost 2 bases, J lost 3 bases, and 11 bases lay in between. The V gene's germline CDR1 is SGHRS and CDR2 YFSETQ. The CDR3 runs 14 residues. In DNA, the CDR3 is TGCGCCAGCAGCTTAGAAGGGTCTTACACTGAAGCTTTCTTT. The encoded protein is CASSLEGSYTEAFF. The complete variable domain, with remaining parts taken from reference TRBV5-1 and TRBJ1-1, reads KAGVTQTPRYLIKTRGQQVTLSCSPISGHRSVSWYQQTPGQGLQFLFEYFSETQRNKGNFPGRFSGRQFSNSRSEMNVSTLELGDSALYLCASSLEGSYTEAFFGQGTRLTVV.

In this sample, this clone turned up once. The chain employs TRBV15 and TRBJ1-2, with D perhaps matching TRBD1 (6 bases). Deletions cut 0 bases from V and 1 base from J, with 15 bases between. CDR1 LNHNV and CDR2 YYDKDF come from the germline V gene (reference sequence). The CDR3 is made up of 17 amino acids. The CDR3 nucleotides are TGTGCCACCAGCAGAGATTCAGGACAGACCTATAACTATGGCTACACCTTC. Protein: CATSRDSGQTYNYGYTF.

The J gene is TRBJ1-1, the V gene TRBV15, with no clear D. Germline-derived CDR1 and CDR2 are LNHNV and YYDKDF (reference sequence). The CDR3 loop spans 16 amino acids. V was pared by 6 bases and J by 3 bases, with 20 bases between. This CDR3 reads CATRSGSPIRHTEAFF. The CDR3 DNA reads TGTGCCACCAGGTCGGGGAGCCCCATTAGGCACACTGAAGCTTTCTTT.